This is a list of T cell receptor beta chains from one sample in a study of HIV-infected patients and healthy controls. TCRdb processed the 5' RACE reads anew with MiXCR; each CDR3 protein has one entry. Of about 64,000 distinct CDR3 sequences in the sample, over 15% were seen once. The source material was CD4+ T cells from blood. These TCRs come from a human donor in good health. The CDR3 runs from the conserved cysteine through the conserved F or W. A D gene is named only where the DNA matches it firmly. Some rows mark clone size as missing; the rest say once, few, many or name a class of expanded clone.

cdr3_nt	cdr3_aa	d_call	j_call	v_call	clone_size
TGTGCCAGCAGTTTCCGTCGTGGGAGCGGAGGAAGGTACGAGCAGTACTTC	CASSFRRGSGGRYEQYF	.	TRBJ2-7	TRBV6-6	.
TGTGCCAGCTTCGGACAGGGAATTGGTGGCTACACCTTC	CASFGQGIGGYTF	TRBD1	TRBJ1-2	TRBV5-6	many
TGTGCCAGCAGCTTTCGCGGGGCCCAAGAGACCCAGTACTTC	CASSFRGAQETQYF	.	TRBJ2-5	TRBV7-2	.
TGCAGTGCTAGAGACACTAGCGGGAGGTACGAGCAGTACTTC	CSARDTSGRYEQYF	TRBD2	TRBJ2-7	TRBV20-1	.
TGCAGCGTTGTGTTTATGAGCAATCAGCCCCAGCATTTT	CSVVFMSNQPQHF	.	TRBJ1-5	TRBV29-1	few
TGTGCCGGGCAGAATAAAGCGTATGGCTACACCTTC	CAGQNKAYGYTF	.	TRBJ1-2	TRBV19	few
TGTGCCAGCAGTACAGGGGGCGTAACGGGACAGCCCCAGCATTTT	CASSTGGVTGQPQHF	TRBD1	TRBJ1-5	TRBV6-6	many
TGCGCCAGCAGCCGGACAGGGGTCGGGAGCACAGATACGCAGTATTTT	CASSRTGVGSTDTQYF	TRBD1	TRBJ2-3	TRBV5-1	many
TGTGCCAGCAGCCAAGAAACCGGTGGGAGCTATGGCTACACCTTC	CASSQETGGSYGYTF	.	TRBJ1-2	TRBV4-2	many
TGCAGCGCTGTGGGACAGATGAACACTGAAGCTTTCTTT	CSAVGQMNTEAFF	TRBD1	TRBJ1-1	TRBV29-1	medium-sized
TGTGCCAGCAGCCAAGTGACCGGGGGCTATGGCTACACCTTC	CASSQVTGGYGYTF	.	TRBJ1-2	TRBV14	.
TGTGCCAGCAGCTTCGACAACGGACAGGGGAGAAACACCGGGGAGCTGTTTTTT	CASSFDNGQGRNTGELFF	TRBD1	TRBJ2-2	TRBV5-4	few
TGCAGCGTTGACGTAAGAGACAGCCAGTATGGCTACACCTTC	CSVDVRDSQYGYTF	.	TRBJ1-2	TRBV29-1	medium-sized
TGTGCCAGCAGTGAAGGGGGACTAGGTGACCACGAGCAGTACTTC	CASSEGGLGDHEQYF	TRBD2	TRBJ2-7	TRBV2	.
TGTGCCTGGAGCAGACTAGCGGGCAAGACCTACGAGCAGTACTTC	CAWSRLAGKTYEQYF	TRBD2	TRBJ2-7	TRBV30	few
TGTGCCAGCAGCCATCTCTCCGGCAGGCAGTATTTT	CASSHLSGRQYF	.	TRBJ2-3	TRBV3-1	once
TGTGCCAGCAGCGGACTATCCTCCTACGAGCAGTACTTC	CASSGLSSYEQYF	.	TRBJ2-7	TRBV6-2/TRBV6-3	many
TGTGCCAGCAGCTTAGGGCCCCCCGGCAACCAGCCCCAGCATTTT	CASSLGPPGNQPQHF	.	TRBJ1-5	TRBV13	.
TGTGCCAGCAGTTTCGGACAGGGAGGTAGCAATCAGCCCCAGCATTTT	CASSFGQGGSNQPQHF	TRBD1	TRBJ1-5	TRBV12-3/TRBV12-4	few
TGTGCCAGCACCCCATACGGACAAGAGACCCAGTACTTC	CASTPYGQETQYF	.	TRBJ2-5	TRBV12-3/TRBV12-4	few
TGTGCCAGCAGCAATGCGGGGGGGACTGAAGCTTTCTTT	CASSNAGGTEAFF	.	TRBJ1-1	TRBV5-6	many
TGTGCCAGCAGCCCGACAGGGGCCTATGGCTACACCTTC	CASSPTGAYGYTF	TRBD1	TRBJ1-2	TRBV7-3	many
TGTGCCACCAGCAGAGATCCGCTCTCTATGAACACTGAAGCTTTCTTT	CATSRDPLSMNTEAFF	.	TRBJ1-1	TRBV15	many
TGCAGCGTTGGACAGAAAGTGGGGGAGTATTTT	CSVGQKVGEYF	.	TRBJ2-3	TRBV29-1	many
TGTGCCAGCAGCTCCTGGGACAGATCCTACACCTTC	CASSSWDRSYTF	TRBD1	TRBJ1-2	TRBV7-9	.
TGTGCCAGCAGCGTATCGACTGGGACTAGCGGGAGTAGATACGATGAGCAGTTCTTC	CASSVSTGTSGSRYDEQFF	TRBD2	TRBJ2-1	TRBV9	few
TGTGCCAGCAGCCCCTCTGGCCAAAATTCACCCCTCCACTTT	CASSPSGQNSPLHF	.	TRBJ1-6	TRBV7-9	.
TGTGCCAGCAGCGTAGCTACATCTTACACTGAAGCTTTCTTT	CASSVATSYTEAFF	.	TRBJ1-1	TRBV9	many
TGTGCCAGCAGTTCAAGGGAGAGAGGGGCTGAGCAGTTCTTC	CASSSRERGAEQFF	.	TRBJ2-1	TRBV6-2/TRBV6-3	.
TGTGCCAGCACGGGAGGCGCCTCACCCCTCCACTTT	CASTGGASPLHF	.	TRBJ1-6	TRBV2	.
TGTGCCAGCAGATACCGGGAGCCCGACCTAAGGGGCACTGAAGCTTTCTTT	CASRYREPDLRGTEAFF	.	TRBJ1-1	TRBV27	.
TGTGCCAGCAGTGTGGGACAGGGAGGTAGCTATGGCTACACCTTC	CASSVGQGGSYGYTF	TRBD1	TRBJ1-2	TRBV12-3/TRBV12-4	.
TGTGCCAGCAGCCCCGAGGGGCTACGGCAGCCCCAGCATTTT	CASSPEGLRQPQHF	.	TRBJ1-5	TRBV6-5	.
TGTGCCAGCAGCTTAACGACTAGCGGGGGTACCTACGAGCAGTACTTC	CASSLTTSGGTYEQYF	.	TRBJ2-7	TRBV3-2	many
TGTGCCAGCAGTCGGGAGGGACAGGGGGCGGGTGGCTACACCTTC	CASSREGQGAGGYTF	TRBD1	TRBJ1-2	TRBV27	few
TGTGCCAGCAGGGACAGGGGGCGCTATAATTCACCCCTCCACTTT	CASRDRGRYNSPLHF	TRBD1	TRBJ1-6	TRBV6-5	few
TGTGCCAGCAGCCGAGGAACCCCTCCAGATACGCAGTATTTT	CASSRGTPPDTQYF	.	TRBJ2-3	TRBV7-3	many
TGTGCCAGCAGCTTAGGAAGCGCAGATACGCAGTATTTT	CASSLGSADTQYF	.	TRBJ2-3	TRBV7-9	.
TGTGCCAGCAGGAGGGACAGGACCGGAGCTAACTATGGCTACACCTTC	CASRRDRTGANYGYTF	TRBD1	TRBJ1-2	TRBV6-2/TRBV6-3	.
TGTGCCAGCAGCCCCCTCTCCGGGTTTCGCTACACCTTC	CASSPLSGFRYTF	.	TRBJ1-2	TRBV3-1	.
TGTGCCAGCAGTTTCCTCCTTAAGGGGGGCGCAGATACGCAGTATTTT	CASSFLLKGGADTQYF	.	TRBJ2-3	TRBV6-2/TRBV6-3	few
TGTGCCAGCAGGAATAAAGGGTCCTACAATGAGCAGTTCTTC	CASRNKGSYNEQFF	.	TRBJ2-1	TRBV12-3/TRBV12-4	many
TGCAGTGCTAGAGATCAAGGAGGGAACACTGAAGCTTTCTTT	CSARDQGGNTEAFF	.	TRBJ1-1	TRBV20-1	.
TGCGCCAGCAGCCGCCTACTACTCAACTCCTACGAGCAGTACTTC	CASSRLLLNSYEQYF	.	TRBJ2-7	TRBV4-1	many
TGCAGTGCTACCCCCGATGAAGCTTTCTTT	CSATPDEAFF	.	TRBJ1-1	TRBV20-1	many
TGTGCCAGCAGCTTGGCTCCAGGGGGGGTTGGAGCTTTCTTT	CASSLAPGGVGAFF	TRBD1	TRBJ1-1	TRBV5-6	many
TGTGCCAGCAGTTATTCGACGGGGGGCTATGGCTACACCTTC	CASSYSTGGYGYTF	.	TRBJ1-2	TRBV6-5	few
TGTGCCAGTAGTGTTATGGGGGCGAACGAGCAGTACTTC	CASSVMGANEQYF	.	TRBJ2-7	TRBV19	.
TGCAGTGCTAGCGGTTTGGGGGGAATTGAAGCTTTCTTT	CSASGLGGIEAFF	.	TRBJ1-1	TRBV20-1	.
TGCAGTGCTAGGGGAGGGGCCACGAGATACGAGCAGTACTTC	CSARGGATRYEQYF	TRBD2	TRBJ2-7	TRBV20-1	.
TGTGCCAGCAGGGACACAGGCTACAATGAGCAGTTCTTC	CASRDTGYNEQFF	.	TRBJ2-1	TRBV6-5	.
TGTGCCAGCAGCCCGGCAGGGGCCGAGCAATACAATGAGCAGTTCTTC	CASSPAGAEQYNEQFF	.	TRBJ2-1	TRBV5-4	few
TGTGCCAGCAGTGAATCGTCCATGGGGGCTTCTAACTATGGCTACACCTTC	CASSESSMGASNYGYTF	.	TRBJ1-2	TRBV6-1	once